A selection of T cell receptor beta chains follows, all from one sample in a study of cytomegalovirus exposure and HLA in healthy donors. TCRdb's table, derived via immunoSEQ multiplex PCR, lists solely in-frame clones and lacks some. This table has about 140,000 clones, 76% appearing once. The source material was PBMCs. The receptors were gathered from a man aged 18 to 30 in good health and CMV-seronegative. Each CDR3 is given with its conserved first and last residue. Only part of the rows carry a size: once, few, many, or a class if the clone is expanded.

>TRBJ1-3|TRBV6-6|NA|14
CASSYPRGRNTIYF
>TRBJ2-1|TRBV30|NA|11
CAWSEIAEQFF
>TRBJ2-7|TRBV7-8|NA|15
CASSLALQGRYEQYF
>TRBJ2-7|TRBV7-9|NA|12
CASSAPIYEQYF
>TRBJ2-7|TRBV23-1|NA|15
CASSHPTTRTYEQYF
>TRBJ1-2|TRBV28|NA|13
CASSLPGVDGYTF
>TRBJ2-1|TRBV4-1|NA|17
CASSLLQGLTGNHEQFF
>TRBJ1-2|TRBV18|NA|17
CASSATGTGYLYYGYTF
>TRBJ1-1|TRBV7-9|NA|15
CASSTLAGGDTEAFF
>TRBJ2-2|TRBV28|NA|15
CASSKGGAGTGELFF
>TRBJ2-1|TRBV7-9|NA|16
CASSIRRTAGYNEQFF
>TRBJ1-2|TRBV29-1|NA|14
CSVEEPQGPYGYTF
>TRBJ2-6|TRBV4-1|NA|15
CASRAGGFGANVLTF
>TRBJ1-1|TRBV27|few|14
CASSLRQLNTEAFF
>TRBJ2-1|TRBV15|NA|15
CATSFPGGSYNEQFF
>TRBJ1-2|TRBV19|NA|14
CASSILDSFYGYTF
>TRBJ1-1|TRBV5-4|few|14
CASSSGQETTEAFF
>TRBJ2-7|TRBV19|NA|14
CASSPGLAAYEQYF
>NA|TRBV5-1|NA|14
CASSPDRPNYEQYF
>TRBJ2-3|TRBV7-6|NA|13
CASSLEGQTTQYF
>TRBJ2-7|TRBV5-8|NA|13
CASSYGTGSEQYF
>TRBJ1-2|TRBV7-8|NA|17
CASSLVSRDRGRDGYTF
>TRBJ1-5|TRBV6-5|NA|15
CASRLDSYSNQPQHF
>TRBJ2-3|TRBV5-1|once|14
CASSDSGGTDTQYF
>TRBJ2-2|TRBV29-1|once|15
CSVEGLAGGVGELFF